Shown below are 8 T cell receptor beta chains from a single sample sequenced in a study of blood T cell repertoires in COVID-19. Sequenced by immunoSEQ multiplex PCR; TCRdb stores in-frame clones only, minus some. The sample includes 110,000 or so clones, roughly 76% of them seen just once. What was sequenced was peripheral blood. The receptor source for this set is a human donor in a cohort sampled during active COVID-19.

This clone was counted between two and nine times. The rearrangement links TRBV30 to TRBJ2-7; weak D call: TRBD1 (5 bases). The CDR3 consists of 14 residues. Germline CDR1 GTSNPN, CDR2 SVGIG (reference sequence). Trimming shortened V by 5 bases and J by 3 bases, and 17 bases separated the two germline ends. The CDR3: CAWVSGDRHYEQYF. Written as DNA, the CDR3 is TGTGCCTGGGTCTCCGGCGACAGACACTACGAGCAGTACTTC.

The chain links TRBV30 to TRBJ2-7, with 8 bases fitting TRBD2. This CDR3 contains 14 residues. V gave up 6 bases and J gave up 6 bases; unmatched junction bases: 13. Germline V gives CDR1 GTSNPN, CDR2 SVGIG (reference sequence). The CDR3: CACSFSSGSAEQYF. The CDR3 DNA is TGTGCCTGTTCGTTTTCGAGCGGGAGTGCCGAGCAGTACTTC.

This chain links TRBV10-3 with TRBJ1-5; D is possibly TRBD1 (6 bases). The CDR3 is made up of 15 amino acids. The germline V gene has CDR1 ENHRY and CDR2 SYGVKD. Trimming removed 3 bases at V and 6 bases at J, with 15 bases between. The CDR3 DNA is TGTGCCATCAGTGAACAGGCAGGGGCGGGTCAGCCCCAGCATTTT. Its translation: CAISEQAGAGQPQHF.

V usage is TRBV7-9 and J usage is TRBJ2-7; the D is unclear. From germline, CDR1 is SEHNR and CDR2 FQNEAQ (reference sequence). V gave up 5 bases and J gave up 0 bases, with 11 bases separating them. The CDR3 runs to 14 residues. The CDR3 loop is CASSPGPLSYEQYF. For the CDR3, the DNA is TGTGCCAGCAGCCCGGGTCCCCTCTCCTACGAGCAGTACTTC. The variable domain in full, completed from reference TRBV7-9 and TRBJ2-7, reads DTGVSQNPRHKITKRGQNVTFRCDPISEHNRLYWYRQTLGQGPEFLTYFQNEAQLEKSRLLSDRFSAERPKGSFSTLEIQRTEQGDSAMYLCASSPGPLSYEQYFGPGTRLTVT.

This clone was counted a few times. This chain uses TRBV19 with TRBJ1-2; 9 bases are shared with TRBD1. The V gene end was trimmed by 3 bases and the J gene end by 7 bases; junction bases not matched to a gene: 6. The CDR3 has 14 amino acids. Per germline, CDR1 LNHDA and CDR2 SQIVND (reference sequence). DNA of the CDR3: TGTGCCAGTAGTATGACCGGGACAGGGCTTGGCTACACCTTC. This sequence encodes CASSMTGTGLGYTF.

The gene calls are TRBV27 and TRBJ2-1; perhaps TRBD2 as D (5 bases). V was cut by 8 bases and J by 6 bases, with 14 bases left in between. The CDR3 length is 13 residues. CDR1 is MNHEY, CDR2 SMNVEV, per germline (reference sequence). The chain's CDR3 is CASGWTDFNEQFF. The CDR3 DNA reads TGTGCCAGCGGCTGGACGGACTTCAATGAGCAGTTCTTC.

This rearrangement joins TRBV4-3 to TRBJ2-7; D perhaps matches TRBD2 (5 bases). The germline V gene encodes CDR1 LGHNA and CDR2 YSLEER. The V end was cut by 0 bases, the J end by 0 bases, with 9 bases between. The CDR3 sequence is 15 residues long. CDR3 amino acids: CASSQDPRVSYEQYF. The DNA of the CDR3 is TGCGCCAGCAGCCAAGATCCGAGGGTCTCCTACGAGCAGTACTTC.

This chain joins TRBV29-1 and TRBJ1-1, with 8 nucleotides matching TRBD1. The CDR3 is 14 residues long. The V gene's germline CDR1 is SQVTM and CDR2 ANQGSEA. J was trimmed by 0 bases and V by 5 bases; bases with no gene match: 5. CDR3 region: CSVLTGGLNTEAFF. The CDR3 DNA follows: TGCAGCGTTCTAACAGGGGGTCTGAACACTGAAGCTTTCTTT.